One sample yielded the 16 T cell receptor beta chains listed below, sequenced in a study of blood T cell repertoires in COVID-19. Assay used: immunoSEQ multiplex PCR; TCRdb lists only in-frame clones, some missing. The sample lists some 53,000 clones, roughly 91% occurring once. Sequencing used peripheral blood. The source is a human donor in a cohort sampled during active COVID-19.

This rearrangement joins TRBV29-1 to TRBJ1-1; D might be TRBD1 (5 bases). Trimming left V 5 bases short and J 1 base short, with 17 bases between. This CDR3 contains 15 residues. The V gene's germline CDR1 is SQVTM and CDR2 ANQGSEA. The CDR3 here is CSVLTPGYGNTEAFF. CDR3 coding DNA: TGCAGCGTTCTTACCCCAGGGTACGGGAACACTGAAGCTTTCTTT.

The rearrangement links TRBV19 to TRBJ2-5, with 8 bases that match TRBD2. The germline V gene encodes CDR1 LNHDA and CDR2 SQIVND (reference sequence). CDR3 length: 15 amino acids. Germline trimming cut 6 bases from V and 2 bases from J; bases unmatched to any gene: 8. The chain's CDR3 is CASRFLAGPQETQYF. The CDR3 DNA sequence: TGTGCCAGTAGATTCTTAGCGGGGCCACAAGAGACCCAGTACTTC.

This clone has just a few counts. The chain recombines TRBV5-5 with TRBJ2-1; the D gene is possibly TRBD1 (6 bases). V gave up 4 bases and J gave up 2 bases, with 19 bases separating them. The CDR3 is 17 amino acids. Germline CDR1 and CDR2: SGHKS and YYEKEE (reference sequence). CDR3 residues: CASSGGGLLTTYNEQFF. CDR3 bases: TGTGCCAGCAGCGGGGGCGGGCTACTCACCACCTACAATGAGCAGTTCTTC. Combining the CDR3 with reference TRBV5-5 and TRBJ2-1 gives the whole variable domain DAGVTQSPTHLIKTRGQQVTLRCSPISGHKSVSWYQQVLGQGPQFIFQYYEKEERGRGNFPDRFSARQFPNYSSELNVNALLLGDSALYLCASSGGGLLTTYNEQFFGPGTRLTVL.

The CDR3 DNA is TGTGCCAGCAGCATCGAGGGGGATGGTCAGCCCCAGCATTTT. Encoded protein: CASSIEGDGQPQHF. V and J are TRBV21-1 and TRBJ1-5; TRBD1 reflects the table's D call only, with no check against the DNA. TRBV21-1 is recorded as a pseudogene. This CDR3 is 14 amino acids long.

V usage is TRBV30 and J usage is TRBJ1-3; D uncertain. The ends were cut back, 4 bases at V and 0 bases at J, with 7 bases in the middle. Germline V lookup: CDR1 GTSNPN, CDR2 SVGIG (reference sequence). The CDR3 is made up of 13 amino acids. This CDR3 is CAWMRDSGNTIYF. The CDR3, as DNA: TGTGCCTGGATGAGGGACTCTGGAAACACCATATATTTT.

J is TRBJ2-7 and V is TRBV5-1, with 9 nucleotides matching TRBD1. This CDR3 is built from 15 residues. The V segment lost 0 bases and the J segment 6 bases; nucleotides outside the gene matches: 7. Germline V lookup: CDR1 SGHRS, CDR2 YFSETQ. The CDR3: CASSLAPGQGTEQYF. The DNA of the CDR3 is TGCGCCAGCAGCTTGGCCCCGGGACAGGGAACCGAGCAGTACTTC.

The genes are TRBV2 and TRBJ1-2; D gene uncertain. The CDR3 extends over 14 amino acids. Germline V CDR1 and CDR2: SNHLY, FYNNEI. Trimming took off 6 bases at V and 5 bases at J, with 16 bases between the two ends. CDR3 sequence reads: CASSSGRGRYGYTF. CDR3 coding DNA: TGTGCCAGCAGCTCCGGACGGGGAAGGTATGGCTACACCTTC.

The CDR3 is CASSRGQPVTDTQYF. CDR3 in DNA: TGTGCCAGCAGCCGCGGACAGCCAGTCACAGATACGCAGTATTTT. The rearrangement links TRBV5-4 to TRBJ2-3; weak D call: TRBD1 (6 bases). Trimming cost V 4 bases and J 2 bases, with 14 bases left between them. CDR3 length: 15 amino acids. CDR1 is SGHNT, CDR2 YYREEE, per germline (reference sequence).

The chain uses TRBV11-2 and TRBJ1-2; 9 bases are a match to TRBD1. Germline loops: CDR1 SGHAT, CDR2 FQNNGV. This CDR3 has 17 residues. V lost 5 bases to trimming and J lost 0 bases; unmatched junction nucleotides: 10. The CDR3 region has the DNA TGTGCCAGCAGCCCGGGACAGGGACGCCTAACTAACTATGGCTACACCTTC. This encodes CASSPGQGRLTNYGYTF.

V gene TRBV18 combines with J gene TRBJ1-1, with D unclear. Between the trimmed V and J ends, which lost 3 bases and 0 bases, there was a span of 5 bases. The length of the CDR3 is 13 residues. Germline V CDR1 and CDR2: KGHSH, LQKENI. In DNA form, the CDR3 reads TGTGCCAGCTCACCCTCAGTGAACACTGAAGCTTTCTTT. Translation gives CASSPSVNTEAFF.

V gene TRBV30 combines with J gene TRBJ2-7; 8 positions agree with TRBD2. V was pared by 2 bases and J by 4 bases, with 13 bases of the junction left unmatched. CDR1 is GTSNPN and CDR2 is SVGIG in the germline V gene (reference sequence). There are 16 residues in the CDR3. The chain's CDR3 is CAWSWAGNAGGYEQYF. The CDR3 DNA follows: TGTGCCTGGAGTTGGGCAGGGAATGCGGGGGGATACGAGCAGTACTTC.

V gene TRBV25-1 combines with J gene TRBJ2-3; D gene ambiguous. Trimming removed 0 bases at V and 6 bases at J, with 13 bases between. This CDR3 contains 15 residues. The germline V gene encodes CDR1 MGHDK and CDR2 SYGVNS. The CDR3 nucleotides read TGTGCCAGCAGTGAATACCAGCGAAGAGCCGATACGCAGTATTTT. It codes for CASSEYQRRADTQYF. The full variable domain, completed using reference TRBV25-1 and TRBJ2-3, is EADIYQTPRYLVIGTGKKITLECSQTMGHDKMYWYQQDPGMELHLIHYSYGVNSTEKGDLSSESTVSRIRTEHFPLTLESARPSHTSQYLCASSEYQRRADTQYFGPGTRLTVL.

This clone was found once. The CDR3 loop reads CASSPSHYGVGEMAEAFF. In nucleotides, the CDR3 is TGCGCCAGCAGCCCTTCTCACTATGGGGTCGGGGAAATGGCTGAAGCTTTCTTT. The gene calls are TRBV4-1 and TRBJ1-1; D gene unclear. Between the trimmed V and J ends, which lost 4 bases and 6 bases, there was a span of 27 bases. Germline V lookup: CDR1 MGHRA, CDR2 YSYEKL. The CDR3 spans 18 residues.

This chain joins TRBV2 and TRBJ2-7; D is perhaps TRBD1 (6 bases). Trimming shortened V by 5 bases and J by 3 bases, and 20 bases separated the two germline ends. Germline V gives CDR1 SNHLY, CDR2 FYNNEI. The length of the CDR3 is 16 residues. The CDR3 DNA sequence: TGTGCCAGCAGTCCAAGTGGGGCCTCAGGGGACTACGAGCAGTACTTC. Amino acids: CASSPSGASGDYEQYF.

The CDR3 region is CASSPGTGDIQYF. DNA for the CDR3: TGTGCCAGCAGCCCCGGGACAGGGGACATTCAGTACTTC. The rearrangement uses TRBV7-2 and TRBJ2-4, with TRBD1 identical over 10 bases. CDR1 is SGHTA and CDR2 is FQGNSA in the germline V gene. The CDR3 extends over 13 amino acids. With 5 bases clipped from V and 8 bases from J, the junction kept 3 bases outside the gene matches.

This rearrangement joins TRBV30 to TRBJ2-7; 7 bases match TRBD1. The germline gives CDR1 GTSNPN, CDR2 SVGIG (reference sequence). This CDR3 spans 14 amino acids. The V and J ends lost 2 bases and 7 bases, in that order; junction bases with no gene match: 11. DNA of the CDR3: TGTGCCTGGAGTCCGACAGGGTGGGTGGGGGAGCAGTACTTC. Residues: CAWSPTGWVGEQYF. The entire variable domain, with the rest obtained from reference TRBV30 and TRBJ2-7, is as follows: SQTIHQWPATLVQPVGSPLSLECTVEGTSNPNLYWYRQAAGRGLQLLFYSVGIGQISSEVPQNLSASRPQDRQFILSSKKLLLSDSGFYLCAWSPTGWVGEQYFGPGTRLTVT.